The clone carrying this T cell receptor beta chain has just a few counts. As yet, its antigen is unknown. This sample is part of a study of vaccination and CD4 T cells after COVID-19. In the study overall: Collection of post-vaccine samples followed dose two by a median roughly 68 days, spanning a range of 14 to 241.

Germline CDR1 MNHEY, CDR2 SVGEGT. The V and J ends lost 5 bases and 2 bases respectively, with 19 bases between them. The CDR3 runs 17 residues. The study sequenced cultured CD4+ T cell DNA using the Oncomine TCR Beta short-read assay. DNA came from CD4+ T cells after culture. TCRdb reprocessed the PCR reads with MiXCR, giving one entry per CDR3 protein. Among some 20,000 distinct CDR3 sequences listed, approximately 40% were seen once. Study conclusions and caveats: Convalescent participants were relatively few, and none had early post-infection timepoints studied.

Treatment reported: approximately 11-day PBMC culture with coronavirus spike peptide pools or control peptides (ViraFEST assay). The receptor was isolated from a human donor who had recovered from COVID-19. This chain joins TRBV6-2 or TRBV6-3 and TRBJ1-5, with D possibly matching TRBD1 (6 bases). Here the sequenced sample was CD4+ T cells from blood, cultured in vitro, taken after SARS-CoV-2 vaccination. In DNA, the CDR3 is TGTGCCAGCAGTCAGGGGTGGAGTAGATCGGGCAATCAGCCCCAGCATTTT. This encodes CASSQGWSRSGNQPQHF.